These 14 T cell receptor beta chains were sequenced from one sample in a study of blood T cells in healthy people across ages. Next came a second PCR, run for about 7 to 12 cycles, which used a sample-barcoded 5' primer along with a J-beta primer mix. A single record per CDR3 protein comes from TCRdb applying MiXCR to the 5' RACE reads. The sample lists 710,000 or so distinct CDR3 sequences, around a fifth occurring once. Sequenced material: blood. The receptors originated from a man between 65 and 85 years old in good health.

This clonotype has only a few counts. The chain uses TRBV20-1 and TRBJ1-1; possibly TRBD1 for D (6 bases). CDR1 DFQATT and CDR2 SNEGSKA come from the germline V gene (reference sequence). V was pared by 1 base and J by 5 bases, with 14 bases between. The CDR3 contains 14 residues. CDR3 coding DNA: TGCAGTGCTAGAGTGGGGGCGCGTTGGACTGAAGCTTTCTTT. This translates into CSARVGARWTEAFF.

As concerns this clonotype: The junction differs from germline at one of its ends, possibly a read error. The J gene is TRBJ2-1, the V gene TRBV7-9; TRBD1 matches at 7 bases. This CDR3 is built from 13 residues. Germline assignment: CDR1 SEHNR and CDR2 FQNEAQ (reference sequence). Here the CDR3 reads CTSSFSTGDEQFF. The CDR3 DNA follows: TGTACCAGCAGCTTCTCCACAGGGGATGAGCAGTTCTTC. Variable domain in full (rest from reference TRBV7-9 and TRBJ2-1): DTGVSQNPRHKITKRGQNVTFRCDPISEHNRLYWYRQTLGQGPEFLTYFQNEAQLEKSRLLSDRFSAERPKGSFSTLEIQRTEQGDSAMYLCTSSFSTGDEQFFGPGTRLTVL.

As to this clonotype: Given the absence of the conserved phenylalanine or tryptophan at the CDR3 end, a read error is likely. The rearrangement uses TRBV7-2 and TRBJ2-1; D possibly corresponds to TRBD1 (5 bases). The last part of the DNA fits TRBJ2-5 better; the J call may be wrong. In germline, CDR1 is SGHTA, CDR2 FQGNSA. CDR3 size: 11 residues. The CDR3 protein is CASSVGVTQYS. The DNA of the CDR3 is TGTGCCAGCAGCGTAGGGGTAACCCAGTACTCC.

This chain joins TRBV20-1 and TRBJ2-7, with 7 bases aligning to TRBD1. Germline V CDR1 and CDR2: DFQATT, SNEGSKA (reference sequence). The CDR3 sequence is 18 residues long. The ends lost 3 bases at V and 2 bases at J; junction bases unmatched: 19. This CDR3 reads CSASTVQGEVYVPYEQYF. The CDR3 DNA reads TGCAGTGCTAGCACGGTTCAGGGGGAAGTTTATGTCCCCTACGAGCAGTACTTC.

This sequence joins TRBV6-5 and TRBJ1-3; TRBD1 is a possible D gene (5 bases). This CDR3 is 16 amino acids long. From germline, CDR1 is MNHEY and CDR2 SVGAGI. V was shortened by 0 bases and J by 4 bases, with 13 bases between the two germline ends. The CDR3 region is CASSYSKAGLGNTIYF. In nucleotides, the CDR3 is TGTGCCAGCAGTTACTCGAAGGCAGGGCTCGGAAACACCATATATTTT.

The J gene is TRBJ2-5, the V gene TRBV20-1; 8 bases are shared with TRBD1. V was clipped by 1 base and J by 6 bases; unmatched bases: 7. CDR3 length: 14 residues. The germline V gene has CDR1 DFQATT and CDR2 SNEGSKA (reference sequence). CDR3 nucleotide sequence: TGCAGTGCTAGAGGTCAGGGGGCGGGAAAGACCCAGTACTTC. It specifies CSARGQGAGKTQYF.

This clonotype was seen a handful of times. V and J are TRBV6-5 and TRBJ2-1, with 10 bases aligning to TRBD2. CDR3 length: 17 residues. Germline V gene sequence: CDR1 MNHEY, CDR2 SVGAGI. With 0 bases clipped from V and 2 bases from J, the junction kept 4 bases outside the gene matches. The chain's CDR3 is CASSYSRLAGAYNEQFF. The CDR3, as DNA: TGTGCCAGCAGTTACTCGAGGCTAGCGGGGGCCTACAATGAGCAGTTCTTC.

This clonotype was observed a few times. The gene calls are TRBV27 and TRBJ2-7; 9 positions agree with TRBD2. This CDR3 comprises 14 residues. J lost 2 bases, V lost 3 bases, and 2 bases had no gene match. The germline V gene has CDR1 MNHEY and CDR2 SMNVEV (reference sequence). The CDR3 here is CASSFSGSPYEQYF. The DNA of the CDR3 is TGTGCCAGCAGTTTTAGCGGGAGCCCCTACGAGCAGTACTTC.

This clonotype was counted between two and nine times. The chain uses TRBV30 and TRBJ2-4; D unresolved. Looked up from germline, CDR1 is GTSNPN and CDR2 is SVGIG (reference sequence). This CDR3 comprises 12 residues. Trimming pared 2 bases from V and 3 bases from J, leaving 5 bases between. The CDR3 DNA reads as TGTGCCTGGAGTTGGGGCAAAAACATTCAGTACTTC. It specifies CAWSWGKNIQYF.

This clonotype occurred many times. The gene calls are TRBV29-1 and TRBJ2-4, with D maybe TRBD2 (6 bases). V lost 4 bases and J 0 bases, leaving 16 bases between the germline ends. Germline V CDR1 and CDR2: SQVTM, ANQGSEA. This CDR3 comprises 16 residues. The CDR3 nucleotides are TGCAGCGTTGCCCTGTTGGTTAGCGGAGCCAAAAACATTCAGTACTTC. Amino acids: CSVALLVSGAKNIQYF.

V is TRBV20-1 and J is TRBJ2-1; 7 nucleotides align to TRBD1. Trimming removed 3 bases from V and 8 bases from J; junction bases left unmatched: 10. The CDR3 loop spans 14 amino acids. Per the germline V gene, CDR1 is DFQATT and CDR2 is SNEGSKA (reference sequence). CDR3 sequence reads: CSASGNRGRDEQFF. CDR3 in DNA: TGCAGTGCTAGTGGGAACAGGGGCAGGGATGAGCAGTTCTTC.

This clonotype came up a few times. The V gene is TRBV4-1, the J gene TRBJ2-7, with 7 bases that match TRBD1. The CDR3 spans 16 residues. Germline trimming cut 0 bases from V and 1 base from J; bases unmatched to any gene: 6. Germline V lookup: CDR1 MGHRA, CDR2 YSYEKL. The CDR3, as DNA: TGCGCCAGCAGCCAAGAAATGACAGGGATTTCCTACGAGCAGTACTTC. Residues: CASSQEMTGISYEQYF.

The table lists this clonotype with a few counts. This chain uses TRBV6-6 with TRBJ2-1; D gene uncertain. The CDR3 is made up of 15 amino acids. CDR1 MNHNY and CDR2 SVGAGI come from the germline V gene (reference sequence). Trimming took off 0 bases at V and 4 bases at J, with 10 bases between the two ends. The CDR3 DNA reads TGTGCCAGCAGTTACTCGAGCCCTTCTTACAATGAGCAGTTCTTC. This codes for CASSYSSPSYNEQFF.

The V and J genes are TRBV6-5 and TRBJ1-4; 8 nucleotides agree with TRBD1. V gave up 5 bases and J gave up 7 bases; unmatched junction bases: 6. This CDR3 region has 14 residues. The V gene's germline CDR1 is MNHEY and CDR2 SVGAGI. CDR3 amino acids: CASSQRRGLEKLFF. In DNA, the CDR3 is TGTGCCAGCAGTCAACGCAGGGGGCTTGAAAAACTGTTTTTT.